This T cell receptor (beta chain) was identified in a study of cytomegalovirus exposure and HLA in healthy donors. Study results and limitations: In vitro, three CMV-associated chains proved specific for CMV antigens. In an earlier analysis, most TCR beta V segments were productive about 87% or about 30% of the time.

Losses at the gene ends were 1 base for V and 2 bases for J; bases not matched to a gene: 10. CDR3 length equals 17 residues. In germline, CDR1 is SGHAT, CDR2 FQNNGV. Of note for this clone: The target antigen is unknown.

A multiplex PCR was run with 60 Vbeta primers and 13 Jbeta primers. Generated by immunoSEQ multiplex PCR, the TCRdb table keeps only in-frame clones and is missing some. The repertoire holds roughly 190,000 clones, with about four fifths as singletons. The receptor's source is a woman younger than 45 in good health and CMV-seropositive. Material for sequencing was PBMCs. The chain recombines TRBV11-2 with TRBJ2-7; the match to TRBD1 covers 8 bases. The CDR3 DNA is TGTGCCAGCAGCTTAGTGAAAGGACAGGGTGTCCCCTACGAGCAGTACTTC. It encodes CASSLVKGQGVPYEQYF.